One and the same sample provided the 23 T cell receptor beta chains below, sequenced in a study of T cells after yellow fever vaccination. MiXCR, run by TCRdb on the 5' RACE reads, gives a single entry per CDR3 protein. The data contain approximately 140,000 distinct CDR3 sequences, roughly 8.2% of them seen just once; the ten biggest clones take up under 0.95%. The sample was CD4+ T cells sorted from PBMCs, taken 5 days after the yellow fever booster vaccination. The receptors here all came from a man aged 25-45 years who received the YFV17D yellow fever vaccine.

In its sample, this clonotype was seen many times. The chain employs TRBV28 and TRBJ1-1; maybe TRBD1 (6 bases). Per the germline V gene, CDR1 is MDHEN and CDR2 is SYDVKM. V lost 11 bases, J lost 6 bases, and 22 bases lay in between. The CDR3 spans 14 residues. As DNA, the CDR3 is TGTGCCGCCTACGAATATAGGGGGTCCCCTGAAGCTTTCTTT. Its translation: CAAYEYRGSPEAFF.

As for this clonotype: This could be a read error, since a much larger clone is one nucleotide away. CDR3 residues: CASSFRGGLKTEAFF. In nucleotides, the CDR3 is TGCGCCAGCAGCTTTAGGGGAGGGTTGAAGACTGAAGCTTTCTTT. This rearrangement joins TRBV5-1 to TRBJ1-1, with D possibly TRBD1 on 5 matching bases. The germline V gene encodes CDR1 SGHRS and CDR2 YFSETQ. The CDR3 is 15 residues long.

CDR3 nucleotides: TGTGCCAGCCGTCCTCAGGGGCGTAGCACAGATACGCAGTATTTT. This encodes CASRPQGRSTDTQYF. The gene calls are TRBV6-1 and TRBJ2-3, with D possibly matching TRBD1 (6 bases). Trimming left V 8 bases short and J 0 bases short, with 15 bases between. The CDR3 spans 15 residues. Germline CDR1 MNHNS, CDR2 SASEGT.

There are many counts of this clonotype. The chain couples TRBV2 to TRBJ1-5; weak D call: TRBD1 (5 bases). V dropped 9 bases and J dropped 4 bases, with 16 bases sitting between them. The CDR3 covers 14 residues. Germline CDR1 SNHLY, CDR2 FYNNEI. The CDR3 loop reads CASRDDASNQPQHF. The CDR3 region has the DNA TGTGCCAGTCGGGACGACGCAAGTAATCAGCCCCAGCATTTT.

The sample holds many counts of this clonotype. The rearrangement joins TRBV7-2 to TRBJ2-5; D perhaps matches TRBD1 (6 bases). Germline values: CDR1 SGHTA, CDR2 FQGNSA. There are 13 residues in the CDR3. Trimming removed 0 bases from V and 9 bases from J, with 11 bases in between. Here the CDR3 DNA reads TGTGCCAGCAGCTTAGCGGGTTCAGGGGCCCAGTACTTC. It codes for CASSLAGSGAQYF.

This clonotype was observed many times. J is TRBJ2-1 and V is TRBV20-1; a possible D gene is TRBD1 (6 bases). Trimming removed 6 bases at V and 5 bases at J, with 17 bases between. Germline V gene lookup returns CDR1 DFQATT and CDR2 SNEGSKA (reference sequence). This CDR3 is 14 amino acids long. CDR3 in DNA: TGCAGTGCCCGCAGGGGTAGTGGGGACAATGAGCAGTTCTTC. Translating it yields CSARRGSGDNEQFF.

This clonotype came up many times. The V gene is TRBV12-3 or TRBV12-4, the J gene TRBJ2-5; 7 nucleotides agree with TRBD2. The CDR3 extends over 14 amino acids. The V segment lost 7 bases and the J segment 5 bases; nucleotides outside the gene matches: 10. In nucleotides, the CDR3 is TGTGCCAGCACACGAGGGACTAATAGGGAGACCCAGTACTTC. As protein: CASTRGTNRETQYF.

This clonotype was counted ten times or more. V and J are TRBV5-1 and TRBJ2-5; tentatively, D is TRBD1 or TRBD2 (5 bases each). Germline V CDR1 and CDR2: SGHRS, YFSETQ. This CDR3 is built from 14 residues. The V end lost 3 bases, the J end lost 1 base, and 10 bases lay between the germline ends. The CDR3 DNA sequence: TGCGCCAGCAGCTCTCCGGGACGCCAAGAGACCCAGTACTTC. It yields the protein CASSSPGRQETQYF. The whole variable domain, filled in from reference TRBV5-1 and TRBJ2-5, reads KAGVTQTPRYLIKTRGQQVTLSCSPISGHRSVSWYQQTPGQGLQFLFEYFSETQRNKGNFPGRFSGRQFSNSRSEMNVSTLELGDSALYLCASSSPGRQETQYFGPGTRLLVL.

This clonotype was detected ten times or more. J is TRBJ1-1 and V is TRBV14; D is perhaps TRBD1 (6 bases). CDR1 and CDR2 (germline): SGHDN, FVKESK. Trimming stripped 6 bases from V and 4 bases from J, with 12 bases between. There are 13 residues in the CDR3. CDR3 protein: CASRDSLVTEAFF. In DNA, the CDR3 is TGTGCCAGCAGGGACAGTCTGGTCACTGAAGCTTTCTTT.

The rearrangement joins TRBV19 to TRBJ2-5; tentative D call: TRBD2 (6 bases). CDR3 length: 14 residues. V was shortened by 4 bases and J by 6 bases, with 15 bases between the two germline ends. CDR1 LNHDA and CDR2 SQIVND come from the germline V gene (reference sequence). The CDR3 nucleotides read TGTGCCAGTAGTAGGTGGGAGGACAAACAGACCCAGTACTTC. As protein: CASSRWEDKQTQYF.

This clonotype appeared many times. A read error may produce the germline difference seen at one junction end. The genes are TRBV11-2 and TRBJ2-7; 11 nucleotides agree with TRBD2. This CDR3 region has 16 residues. Germline CDR1 and CDR2: SGHAT and FQNNGV. CDR3 loop: CASSPMTSGISNEQYF. CDR3 bases: TGTGCCAGCAGCCCGATGACTAGCGGGATCTCCAACGAGCAGTACTTC.

The chain combines TRBV3-1 with TRBJ2-3; either TRBD1 or TRBD2 may fit D (5 bases each). Germline V gene lookup returns CDR1 LGHDT and CDR2 YNNKEL (reference sequence). The CDR3 runs 16 residues. V lost 11 bases, J lost 0 bases, and 21 bases lay in between. CDR3 bases: TGTGCCTCCTGCCTCCAAGGGGCTAGCAGCACAGATACGCAGTATTTT. Protein: CASCLQGASSTDTQYF.

There are many counts of this clonotype. The chain uses TRBV6-1 and TRBJ2-5, with TRBD2 identical over 8 bases. The V gene end was trimmed by 7 bases and the J gene end by 1 base; junction bases not matched to a gene: 5. The CDR3 consists of 14 residues. The germline gives CDR1 MNHNS, CDR2 SASEGT. CDR3 amino acids: CASNPGRGQETQYF. CDR3 in DNA: TGTGCCAGCAACCCCGGGAGGGGCCAAGAGACCCAGTACTTC.

V is TRBV20-1 and J is TRBJ2-5; no clear D gene. V was clipped by 3 bases and J by 1 base, with 18 bases between them. The germline CDR1 and CDR2 sequences are DFQATT and SNEGSKA (reference sequence). The CDR3 length is 16 residues. CDR3 in DNA: TGCAGTGCTAGGTCCTTACAAAGAAGCTTCCAAGAGACCCAGTACTTC. It is translated as CSARSLQRSFQETQYF.

This clonotype was found many times. This chain links TRBV20-1 with TRBJ2-3, with D maybe TRBD2 (5 bases). Trimming stripped 4 bases from V and 3 bases from J, with 14 bases between. The CDR3 sequence is 14 residues long. Germline V gene lookup returns CDR1 DFQATT and CDR2 SNEGSKA (reference sequence). CDR3 protein: CSANMEAGTDTQYF. In DNA, the CDR3 is TGCAGTGCTAATATGGAGGCCGGGACAGATACGCAGTATTTT.

In this sample, this clonotype turned up a few times. This chain connects TRBV3-1 to TRBJ2-3; D may correspond to TRBD1 or TRBD2 (5 bases each). This CDR3 region has 13 residues. V lost 0 bases and J 6 bases, leaving 7 bases between the germline ends. Germline lookup yields CDR1 LGHDT and CDR2 YNNKEL (reference sequence). The CDR3 bases are TGTGCCAGCAGCCAAGATAGGGACGATACGCAGTATTTT. Residues: CASSQDRDDTQYF.

This clonotype was detected many times. The chain is built from TRBV7-2 and TRBJ2-3; TRBD2 aligns across 13 bases. This CDR3 region has 16 residues. The germline gives CDR1 SGHTA, CDR2 FQGNSA. The ends lost 4 bases at V and 4 bases at J; junction bases unmatched: 5. The CDR3 coding sequence is TGTGCCAGCAGCTGGCGACTAGCGGGAGGAGCAGATACGCAGTATTTT. It specifies CASSWRLAGGADTQYF. Full variable domain (rest looked up from reference TRBV7-2 and TRBJ2-3): GAGVSQSPSNKVTEKGKDVELRCDPISGHTALYWYRQSLGQGLEFLIYFQGNSAPDKSGLPSDRFSAERTGGSVSTLTIQRTQQEDSAVYLCASSWRLAGGADTQYFGPGTRLTVL.

This clonotype was found many times. The V call is TRBV27, the J call TRBJ2-3, with D possibly being TRBD2 (6 bases). This CDR3 spans 16 amino acids. Per germline, CDR1 MNHEY and CDR2 SMNVEV (reference sequence). Trimming shortened V by 5 bases and J by 10 bases, and 25 bases separated the two germline ends. The CDR3 nucleotides read TGTGCCAGCAGTGCTATCGGGGGATTCGGGAGATATTCGCAGTATTTT. Translated, it gives CASSAIGGFGRYSQYF.

V usage is TRBV7-2 and J usage is TRBJ2-3; D gene ambiguous. The CDR3 spans 13 residues. The V end lost 2 bases, the J end lost 2 bases, and 5 bases lay between the germline ends. Germline V gene lookup returns CDR1 SGHTA and CDR2 FQGNSA. CDR3 region: CASSLSVTDTQYF. As DNA, the CDR3 is TGTGCCAGCAGCTTATCTGTCACAGATACGCAGTATTTT.

This clonotype showed up many times. As DNA, the CDR3 is TGCAGTGCTGGAGGAGGGACTAGCGGTAGAGATACGCAGTATTTT. This sequence encodes CSAGGGTSGRDTQYF. This rearrangement joins TRBV20-1 to TRBJ2-3; 11 bases align to TRBD2. The trim removed 5 bases at V and 5 bases at J, leaving 9 bases unmatched. This CDR3 region has 15 residues. The germline V gene has CDR1 DFQATT and CDR2 SNEGSKA (reference sequence).

This clonotype was observed many times. The CDR3 loop is CASKPGLDSNQPQHF. Written as DNA, the CDR3 is TGTGCCAGCAAGCCGGGGTTAGATAGCAATCAGCCCCAGCATTTT. The rearrangement joins TRBV3-1 to TRBJ1-5; D unclear. Germline V gene lookup returns CDR1 LGHDT and CDR2 YNNKEL (reference sequence). The CDR3 is 15 residues long. With 7 bases removed from V and 0 bases from J, the gap between germline ends came to 13 bases.

In regard to this clonotype: Since a much larger clone is just one base distant, this may be a read error. The V call is TRBV24-1, the J call TRBJ2-5, with D possibly being TRBD1 (6 bases). Trimming shortened V by 4 bases and J by 5 bases, and 16 bases separated the two germline ends. The CDR3 runs to 15 residues. Germline CDR1 reads KGHDR; CDR2 reads SFDVKD. The CDR3 loop reads CATSDPRWGHETQYF. CDR3 bases: TGTGCCACCAGTGACCCAAGGTGGGGGCATGAGACCCAGTACTTC.

The chain is built from TRBV5-6 and TRBJ2-2; TRBD2 is a possible D gene (6 bases). The CDR3 sequence is 14 residues long. The germline V gene encodes CDR1 SGHDT and CDR2 YYEEEE. The V gene lost 4 bases and the J gene lost 9 bases, with 16 bases spanning the gap. CDR3 nucleotides: TGTGCCAGCAGCCCGGGACTCCTCTCCTGGGAGCTGTTTTTT. Translated: CASSPGLLSWELFF.